This T cell receptor (beta chain) was found in a study of vaccination effects on CD4 cells after COVID-19. Profiling relied on immunoSEQ multiplex PCR, and the TCRdb table lists in-frame clones only, not all of them. Of roughly 31,000 clones in the sample, around two thirds were seen once. This CDR3 has 15 amino acids. The germline V gene encodes CDR1 SGHRS and CDR2 YFSETQ. The ends lost 3 bases at V and 4 bases at J; junction bases unmatched: 4. Once cultured for roughly ten days, the cells underwent separation to obtain CD4+ T cells. Comment on this clone: Its antigen is currently unknown.

Sequencing used CD4+ T cells from PBMCs cultured without peptide, obtained before COVID-19 vaccination. The chain joins TRBV5-1 to TRBJ1-2; 12 bases align to TRBD1. The TCR sequence derives from a human donor who received a COVID-19 vaccine. The CDR3 protein is CASSSGTGGFYGYTF. The CDR3 nucleotides are TGCGCCAGCAGCTCCGGGACAGGGGGCTTCTATGGCTACACCTTC. Filled out from reference TRBV5-1 and TRBJ1-2, the complete variable domain reads KAGVTQTPRYLIKTRGQQVTLSCSPISGHRSVSWYQQTPGQGLQFLFEYFSETQRNKGNFPGRFSGRQFSNSRSEMNVSTLELGDSALYLCASSSGTGGFYGYTFGSGTRLTVV.